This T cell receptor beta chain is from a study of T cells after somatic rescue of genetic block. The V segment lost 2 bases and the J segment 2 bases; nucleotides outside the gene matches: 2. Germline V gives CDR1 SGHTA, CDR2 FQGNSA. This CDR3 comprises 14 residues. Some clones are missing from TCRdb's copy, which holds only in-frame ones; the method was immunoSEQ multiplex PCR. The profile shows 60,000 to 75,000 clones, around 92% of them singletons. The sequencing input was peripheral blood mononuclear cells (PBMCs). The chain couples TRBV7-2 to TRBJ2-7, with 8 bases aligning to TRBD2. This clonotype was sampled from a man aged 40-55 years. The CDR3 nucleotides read TGTGCCAGCAGCTTATCTAGCGGGCCCTACGAGCAGTACTTC. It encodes CASSLSSGPYEQYF.